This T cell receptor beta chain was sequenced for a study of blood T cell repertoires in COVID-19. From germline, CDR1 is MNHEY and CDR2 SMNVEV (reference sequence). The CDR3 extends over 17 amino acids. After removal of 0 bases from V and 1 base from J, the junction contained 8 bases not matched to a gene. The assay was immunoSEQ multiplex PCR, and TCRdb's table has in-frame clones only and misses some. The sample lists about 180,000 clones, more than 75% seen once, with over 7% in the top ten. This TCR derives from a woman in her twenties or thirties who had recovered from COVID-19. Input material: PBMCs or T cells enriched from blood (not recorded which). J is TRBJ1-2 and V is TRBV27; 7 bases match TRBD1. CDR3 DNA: TGTGCCAGCAGTTTATCGGGGGACAGCCAACTTAACTATGGCTACACCTTC. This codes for CASSLSGDSQLNYGYTF.